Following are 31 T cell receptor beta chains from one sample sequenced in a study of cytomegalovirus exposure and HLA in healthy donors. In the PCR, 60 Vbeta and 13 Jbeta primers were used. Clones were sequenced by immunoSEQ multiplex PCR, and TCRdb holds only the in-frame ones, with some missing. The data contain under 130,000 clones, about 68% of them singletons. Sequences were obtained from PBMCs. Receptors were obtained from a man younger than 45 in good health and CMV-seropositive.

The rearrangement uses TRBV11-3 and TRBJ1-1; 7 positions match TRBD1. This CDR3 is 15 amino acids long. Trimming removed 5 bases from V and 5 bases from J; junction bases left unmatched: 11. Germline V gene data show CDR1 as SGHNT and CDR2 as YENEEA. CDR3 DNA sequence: TGTGCCAGCAGCCCGCGGACAGGCGGCGGGACTGAAGCTTTCTTT. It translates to CASSPRTGGGTEAFF.

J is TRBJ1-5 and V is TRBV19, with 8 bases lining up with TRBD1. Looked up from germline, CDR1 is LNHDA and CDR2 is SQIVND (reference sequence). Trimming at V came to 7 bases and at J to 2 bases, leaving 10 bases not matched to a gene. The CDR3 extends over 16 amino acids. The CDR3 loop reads CASNLQGEMGNQPQHF. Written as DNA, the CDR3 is TGTGCCAGTAACTTACAGGGGGAAATGGGCAATCAGCCCCAGCATTTT. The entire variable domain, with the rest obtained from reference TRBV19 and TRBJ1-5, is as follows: DGGITQSPKYLFRKEGQNVTLSCEQNLNHDAMYWYRQDPGQGLRLIYYSQIVNDFQKGDIAEGYSVSREKKESFPLTVTSAQKNPTAFYLCASNLQGEMGNQPQHFGDGTRLSIL.

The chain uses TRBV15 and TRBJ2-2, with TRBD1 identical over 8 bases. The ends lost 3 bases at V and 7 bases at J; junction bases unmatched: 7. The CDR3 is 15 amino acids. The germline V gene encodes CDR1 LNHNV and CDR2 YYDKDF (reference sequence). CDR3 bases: TGTGCCACCAGCAGCGGACAGGGAATGGTCGGGGAGCTGTTTTTT. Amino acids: CATSSGQGMVGELFF.

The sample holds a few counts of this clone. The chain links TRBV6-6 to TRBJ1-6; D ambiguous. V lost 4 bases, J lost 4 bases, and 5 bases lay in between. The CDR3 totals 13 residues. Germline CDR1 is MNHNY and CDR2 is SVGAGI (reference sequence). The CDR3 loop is CASSSGYNSPLHF. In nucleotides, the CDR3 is TGTGCCAGCAGTTCAGGTTATAATTCACCCCTCCACTTT.

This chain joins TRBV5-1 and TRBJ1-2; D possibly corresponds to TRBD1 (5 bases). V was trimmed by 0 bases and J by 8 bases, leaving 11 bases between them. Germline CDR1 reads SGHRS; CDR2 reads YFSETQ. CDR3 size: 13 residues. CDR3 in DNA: TGCGCCAGCAGCTTGGATTCGGGGGACGGCTACACCTTC. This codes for CASSLDSGDGYTF.

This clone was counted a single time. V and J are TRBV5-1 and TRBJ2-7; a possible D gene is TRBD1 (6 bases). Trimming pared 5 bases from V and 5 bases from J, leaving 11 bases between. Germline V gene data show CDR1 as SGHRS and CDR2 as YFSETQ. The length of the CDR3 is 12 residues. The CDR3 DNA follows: TGCGCCAGCAGTTCCAACAGGGACGAGCAGTACTTC. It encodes CASSSNRDEQYF.

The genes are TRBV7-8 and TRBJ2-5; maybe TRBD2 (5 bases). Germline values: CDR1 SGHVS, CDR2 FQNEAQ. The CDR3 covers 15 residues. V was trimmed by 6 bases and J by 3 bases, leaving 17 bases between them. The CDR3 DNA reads TGTGCCAGCAGTCCCTTCGGGCGGGTGGAAGAGACCCAGTACTTC. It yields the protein CASSPFGRVEETQYF.

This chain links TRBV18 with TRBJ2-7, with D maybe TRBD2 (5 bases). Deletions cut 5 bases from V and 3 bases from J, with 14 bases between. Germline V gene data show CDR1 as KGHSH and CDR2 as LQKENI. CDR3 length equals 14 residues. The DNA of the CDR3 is TGTGCCAGCTCATTAAATTACGGGGACTACGAGCAGTACTTC. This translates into CASSLNYGDYEQYF.

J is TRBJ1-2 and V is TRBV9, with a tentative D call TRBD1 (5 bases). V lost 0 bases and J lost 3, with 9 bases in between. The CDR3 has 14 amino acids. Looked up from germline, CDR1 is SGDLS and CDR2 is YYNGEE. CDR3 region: CASSVDGADYGYTF. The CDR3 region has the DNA TGTGCCAGCAGCGTAGATGGGGCCGACTATGGCTACACCTTC.

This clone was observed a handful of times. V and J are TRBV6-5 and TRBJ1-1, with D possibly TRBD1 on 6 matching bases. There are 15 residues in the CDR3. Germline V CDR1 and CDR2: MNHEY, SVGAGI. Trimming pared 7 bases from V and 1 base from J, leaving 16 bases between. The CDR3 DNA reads TGTGCCAGCATCGAAAGGGGGTTTGCGAACACTGAAGCTTTCTTT. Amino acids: CASIERGFANTEAFF.

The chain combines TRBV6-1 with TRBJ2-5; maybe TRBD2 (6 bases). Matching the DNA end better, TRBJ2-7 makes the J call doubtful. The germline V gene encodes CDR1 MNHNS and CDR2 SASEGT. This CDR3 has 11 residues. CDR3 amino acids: CAIGGVSEQYF. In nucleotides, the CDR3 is TGTGCCATCGGAGGGGTGAGCGAGCAGTACTTC.

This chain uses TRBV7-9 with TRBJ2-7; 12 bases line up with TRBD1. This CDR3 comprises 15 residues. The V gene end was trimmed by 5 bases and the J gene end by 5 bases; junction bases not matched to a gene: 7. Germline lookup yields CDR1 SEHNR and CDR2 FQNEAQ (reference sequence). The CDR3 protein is CASSTLGTGGHEQYF. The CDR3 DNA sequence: TGTGCCAGCAGCACCCTGGGGACAGGGGGCCACGAGCAGTACTTC.

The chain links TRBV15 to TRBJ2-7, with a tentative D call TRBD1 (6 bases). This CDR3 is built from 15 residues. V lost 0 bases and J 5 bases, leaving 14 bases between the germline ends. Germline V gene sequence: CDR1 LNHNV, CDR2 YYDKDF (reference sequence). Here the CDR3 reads CATSRDRNRVDEQYF. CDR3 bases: TGTGCCACCAGCAGAGATCGGAACAGGGTCGACGAGCAGTACTTC.

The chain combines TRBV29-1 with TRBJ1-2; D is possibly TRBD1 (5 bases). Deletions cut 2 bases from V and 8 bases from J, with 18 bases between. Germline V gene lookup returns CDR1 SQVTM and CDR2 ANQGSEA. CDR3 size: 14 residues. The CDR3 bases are TGCAGCGTTGAACCCAGGGAGGGGTATAGCGGCTACACCTTC. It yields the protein CSVEPREGYSGYTF.

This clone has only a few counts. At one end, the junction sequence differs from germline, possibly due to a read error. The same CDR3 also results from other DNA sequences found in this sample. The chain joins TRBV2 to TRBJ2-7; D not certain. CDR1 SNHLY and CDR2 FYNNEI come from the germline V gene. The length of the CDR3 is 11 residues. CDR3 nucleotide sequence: TGCGACAACAGTGCCGCCTACGAGCAGTACTTC. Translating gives CDNSAAYEQYF.

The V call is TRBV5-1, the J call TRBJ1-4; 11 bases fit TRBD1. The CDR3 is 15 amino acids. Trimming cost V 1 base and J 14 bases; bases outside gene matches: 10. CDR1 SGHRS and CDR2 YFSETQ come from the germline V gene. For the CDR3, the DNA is TGCGCCAGCAGCTTGCTGGGACAGGGGGTCGAAAGGCTGTTTTTT. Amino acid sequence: CASSLLGQGVERLFF.

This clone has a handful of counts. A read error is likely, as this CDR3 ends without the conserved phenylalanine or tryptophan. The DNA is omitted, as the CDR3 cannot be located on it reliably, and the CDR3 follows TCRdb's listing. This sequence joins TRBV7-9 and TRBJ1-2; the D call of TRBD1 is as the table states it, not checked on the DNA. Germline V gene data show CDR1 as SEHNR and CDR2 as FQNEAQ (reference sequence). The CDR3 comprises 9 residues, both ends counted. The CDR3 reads CASLPRTVN.

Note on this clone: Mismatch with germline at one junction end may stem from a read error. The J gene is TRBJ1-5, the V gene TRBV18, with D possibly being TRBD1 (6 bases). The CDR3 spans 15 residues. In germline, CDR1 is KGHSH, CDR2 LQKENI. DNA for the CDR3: TGTGCCAGCTCATTAACGATGGACAGCAATCAGCCCCAGCACTTT. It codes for CASSLTMDSNQPQHF.

The CDR3, as DNA: TGTGCCAGCTCACCTACTTTAGCGGGGGCCTCCTACAATGAGCAGTTCTTC. Protein sequence: CASSPTLAGASYNEQFF. The chain employs TRBV18 and TRBJ2-1; 9 bases fit TRBD2. Germline CDR1 KGHSH, CDR2 LQKENI. The CDR3 totals 17 residues. Trimming cost V 3 bases and J 0 bases; bases outside gene matches: 6.

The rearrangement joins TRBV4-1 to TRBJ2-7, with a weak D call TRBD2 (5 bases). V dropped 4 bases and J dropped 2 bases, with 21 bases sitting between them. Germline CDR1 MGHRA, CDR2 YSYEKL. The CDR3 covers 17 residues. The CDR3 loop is CASSPTADFELTYEQYF. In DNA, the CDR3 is TGCGCCAGCAGCCCTACGGCGGACTTCGAACTAACCTACGAGCAGTACTTC.

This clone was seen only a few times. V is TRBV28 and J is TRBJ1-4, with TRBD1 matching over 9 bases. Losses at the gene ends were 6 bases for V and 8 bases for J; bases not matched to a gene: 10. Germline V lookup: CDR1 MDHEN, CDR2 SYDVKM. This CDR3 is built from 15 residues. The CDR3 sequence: CASRNRGPVGEKLFF. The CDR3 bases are TGTGCCAGCAGAAACAGGGGGCCGGTAGGGGAAAAACTGTTTTTT.

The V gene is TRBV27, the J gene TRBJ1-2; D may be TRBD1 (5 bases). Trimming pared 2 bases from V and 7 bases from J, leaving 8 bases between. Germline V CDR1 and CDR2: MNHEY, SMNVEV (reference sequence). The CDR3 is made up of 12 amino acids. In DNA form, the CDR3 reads TGTGCCAGCAGTTTAAAGGGGTTTGGCTACACCTTC. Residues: CASSLKGFGYTF.

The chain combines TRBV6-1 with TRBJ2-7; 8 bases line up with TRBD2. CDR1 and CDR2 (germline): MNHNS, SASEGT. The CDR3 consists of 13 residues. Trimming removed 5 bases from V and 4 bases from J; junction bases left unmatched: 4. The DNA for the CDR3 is TGTGCCAGCAGTCGGGGGGGTGTATACGAGCAGTACTTC. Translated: CASSRGGVYEQYF.

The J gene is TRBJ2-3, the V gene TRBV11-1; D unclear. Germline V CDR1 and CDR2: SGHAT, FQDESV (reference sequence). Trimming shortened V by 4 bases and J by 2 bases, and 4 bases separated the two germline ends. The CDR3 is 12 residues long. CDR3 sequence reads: CASSSSTDTQYF. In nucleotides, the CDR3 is TGTGCCAGCAGCTCTTCCACAGATACGCAGTATTTT.

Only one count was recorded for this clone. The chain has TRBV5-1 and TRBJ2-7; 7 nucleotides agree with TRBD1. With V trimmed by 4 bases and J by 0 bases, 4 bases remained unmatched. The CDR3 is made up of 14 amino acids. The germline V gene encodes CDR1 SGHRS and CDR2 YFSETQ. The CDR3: CASSAGTASYEQYF. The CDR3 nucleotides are TGCGCCAGCAGCGCCGGGACAGCCTCCTACGAGCAGTACTTC. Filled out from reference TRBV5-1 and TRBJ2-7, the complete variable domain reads KAGVTQTPRYLIKTRGQQVTLSCSPISGHRSVSWYQQTPGQGLQFLFEYFSETQRNKGNFPGRFSGRQFSNSRSEMNVSTLELGDSALYLCASSAGTASYEQYFGPGTRLTVT.

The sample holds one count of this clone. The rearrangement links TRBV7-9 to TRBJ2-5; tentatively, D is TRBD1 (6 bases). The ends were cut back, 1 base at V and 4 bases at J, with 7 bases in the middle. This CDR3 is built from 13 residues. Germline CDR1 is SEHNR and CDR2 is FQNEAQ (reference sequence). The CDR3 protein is CASSLDRAETQYF. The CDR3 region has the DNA TGTGCCAGCAGCTTAGACAGGGCAGAGACCCAGTACTTC. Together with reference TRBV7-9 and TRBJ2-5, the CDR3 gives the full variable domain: DTGVSQNPRHKITKRGQNVTFRCDPISEHNRLYWYRQTLGQGPEFLTYFQNEAQLEKSRLLSDRFSAERPKGSFSTLEIQRTEQGDSAMYLCASSLDRAETQYFGPGTRLLVL.

The CDR3 coding sequence is TGCGCCAGCAGCCAAGGGGACAGTTACCTTTACGAGCAGTACTTC. It yields the protein CASSQGDSYLYEQYF. The V call is TRBV4-1, the J call TRBJ2-7; 7 bases are a match to TRBD1. Losses at the gene ends were 1 base for V and 4 bases for J; bases not matched to a gene: 7. CDR1 and CDR2 (germline): MGHRA, YSYEKL. The CDR3 length is 15 residues.

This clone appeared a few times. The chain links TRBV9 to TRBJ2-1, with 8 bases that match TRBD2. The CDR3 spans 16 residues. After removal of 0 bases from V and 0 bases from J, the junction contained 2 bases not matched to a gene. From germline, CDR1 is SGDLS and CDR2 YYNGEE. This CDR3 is CASSVAGGSSYNEQFF. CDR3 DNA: TGTGCCAGCAGCGTAGCGGGGGGGTCCTCCTACAATGAGCAGTTCTTC. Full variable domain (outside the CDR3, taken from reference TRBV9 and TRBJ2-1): DSGVTQTPKHLITATGQRVTLRCSPRSGDLSVYWYQQSLDQGLQFLIQYYNGEERAKGNILERFSAQQFPDLHSELNLSSLELGDSALYFCASSVAGGSSYNEQFFGPGTRLTVL.

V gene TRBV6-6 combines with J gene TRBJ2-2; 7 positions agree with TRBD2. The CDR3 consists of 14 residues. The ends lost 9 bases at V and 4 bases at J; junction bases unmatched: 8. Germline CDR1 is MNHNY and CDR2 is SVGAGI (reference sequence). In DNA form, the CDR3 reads TGTGCCAGTCTCCTAGCGGAGGTCACCGGGGAGCTGTTTTTT. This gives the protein CASLLAEVTGELFF.

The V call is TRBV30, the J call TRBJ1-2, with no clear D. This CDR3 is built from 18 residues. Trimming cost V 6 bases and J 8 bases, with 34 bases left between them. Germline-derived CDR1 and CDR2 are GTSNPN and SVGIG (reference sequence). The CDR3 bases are TGTGCCTGTTCGAGCGACCCCGTCGAAAGACGGGGAAAAGTGGGCTACACCTTC. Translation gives CACSSDPVERRGKVGYTF.

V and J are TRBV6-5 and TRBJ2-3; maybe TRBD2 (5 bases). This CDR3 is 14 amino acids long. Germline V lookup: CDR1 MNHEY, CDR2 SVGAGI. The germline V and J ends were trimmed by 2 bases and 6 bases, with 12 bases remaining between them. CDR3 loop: CASSYVGREDTQYF. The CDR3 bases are TGTGCCAGCAGTTACGTGGGGAGAGAGGATACGCAGTATTTT.